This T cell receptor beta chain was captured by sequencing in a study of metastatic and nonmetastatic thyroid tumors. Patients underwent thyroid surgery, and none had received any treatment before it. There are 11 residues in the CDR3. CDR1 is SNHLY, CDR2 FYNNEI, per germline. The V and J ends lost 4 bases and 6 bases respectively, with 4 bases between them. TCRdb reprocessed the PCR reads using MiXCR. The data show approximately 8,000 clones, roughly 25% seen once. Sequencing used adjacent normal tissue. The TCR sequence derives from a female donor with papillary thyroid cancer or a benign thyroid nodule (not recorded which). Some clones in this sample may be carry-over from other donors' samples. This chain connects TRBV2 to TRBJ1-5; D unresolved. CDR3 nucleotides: TGTGCCAGCAGTGGGGGTCAGCCCCAGCATTTT. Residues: CASSGGQPQHF.